Presented here are 25 T cell receptor beta chains from one specimen sequenced in a study of blood T cell repertoires in COVID-19. TCRdb keeps only in-frame clones here, not all; method: immunoSEQ multiplex PCR. The data contain about 260,000 clones, about 87% of them singletons. Specimen: peripheral blood. The receptors stem from a woman in her sixties or seventies with COVID-19, enrolled during active disease.

This clone was recorded a few times. This chain uses TRBV3-1 (or the pseudogene TRBV3-2) with TRBJ2-6, with D perhaps matching TRBD1 (6 bases). CDR1 and CDR2 from the germline V gene are LGHDT and YNNKEL (reference sequence). The CDR3 loop spans 16 amino acids. Trimming removed 5 bases at V and 0 bases at J, with 11 bases between. The CDR3 region has the DNA TGTGCCAGCAGCAAAAGGGGGAGCTCTGGGGCCAACGTCCTGACTTTC. Its translation: CASSKRGSSGANVLTF.

This clone was detected once. The chain employs TRBV27 and TRBJ1-6; 7 bases map to TRBD1. V shed 3 bases, J shed 6 bases, and the junction held 2 bases outside the gene matches. The CDR3 is 14 amino acids. CDR1 is MNHEY and CDR2 is SMNVEV in the germline V gene (reference sequence). The CDR3 is CASSLGQINSPLHF. The CDR3 coding sequence is TGTGCCAGCAGTTTGGGACAGATTAATTCACCCCTCCACTTT.

As concerns this clone: It may be a read error: a sequence one base away is much more abundant. The gene calls are TRBV6-5 and TRBJ1-6; D remains ambiguous. Trimming removed 2 bases at V and 9 bases at J, with 5 bases between. The CDR3 runs to 12 residues. Looked up from germline, CDR1 is MNHEY and CDR2 is SVGAGI. The CDR3 nucleotides are TGTGCCAGCAGTTACCGGGGTTCACCCCTCCACTTT. Translation gives CASSYRGSPLHF.

This clone was seen only once. Here the CDR3 reads CASSATGTDGYTF. The CDR3 bases are TGTGCCAGTAGTGCCACAGGGACCGATGGCTACACCTTC. The rearrangement links TRBV19 to TRBJ1-2; D perhaps matches TRBD1 (6 bases). CDR3 length: 13 amino acids. V was clipped by 5 bases and J by 6 bases, with 13 bases between them. Looked up from germline, CDR1 is LNHDA and CDR2 is SQIVND (reference sequence). Variable domain in full (rest from reference TRBV19 and TRBJ1-2): DGGITQSPKYLFRKEGQNVTLSCEQNLNHDAMYWYRQDPGQGLRLIYYSQIVNDFQKGDIAEGYSVSREKKESFPLTVTSAQKNPTAFYLCASSATGTDGYTFGSGTRLTVV.

The rearrangement joins TRBV5-5 to TRBJ1-5; the match to TRBD1 covers 7 bases. CDR1 and CDR2 (germline): SGHKS, YYEKEE (reference sequence). This CDR3 is built from 17 residues. Trimming at V came to 4 bases and at J to 6 bases, leaving 16 bases not matched to a gene. CDR3 DNA: TGTGCCAGCAGCGAGCAGTTGACAGGGTGGCCGATTCAGCCCCAGCATTTT. Protein sequence: CASSEQLTGWPIQPQHF.

The sample holds one count of this clone. This chain joins TRBV7-6 and TRBJ1-1, with a possible D match to TRBD1 (5 bases). V gave up 1 base and J gave up 7 bases, with 16 bases separating them. There are 15 residues in the CDR3. The germline V gene has CDR1 SGHVS and CDR2 FNYEAQ. The CDR3 loop is CASSLGRAGGGEAFF. In DNA form, the CDR3 reads TGTGCCAGCAGCTTAGGGAGGGCCGGCGGGGGTGAAGCTTTCTTT.

DNA of the CDR3: TGTGCCAGCAGCCAACCGGGACAGGGAAGTATTACTTCACCCCTCCACTTT. Amino acids: CASSQPGQGSITSPLHF. The chain couples TRBV28 to TRBJ1-6; TRBD1 matches at 9 bases. This CDR3 is 17 amino acids long. V shed 6 bases, J shed 9 bases, and the junction held 15 bases outside the gene matches. CDR1 is MDHEN and CDR2 is SYDVKM in the germline V gene.

This rearrangement joins TRBV30 to TRBJ2-2; 7 bases map to TRBD2. V gave up 3 bases and J gave up 6 bases; unmatched junction bases: 4. The CDR3 is 13 residues long. Germline V gene lookup returns CDR1 GTSNPN and CDR2 SVGIG (reference sequence). The CDR3 loop reads CAWSSRGAGELFF. The CDR3 nucleotides read TGTGCCTGGAGCTCCCGGGGGGCCGGGGAGCTGTTTTTT.

This chain links TRBV5-1 with TRBJ2-2; D not resolved. Trimming removed 7 bases at V and 2 bases at J, with 9 bases between. CDR1 is SGHRS, CDR2 YFSETQ, per germline. CDR3 length: 13 amino acids. The CDR3 region has the DNA TGCGCCAGCGGGCCTCGAAACACCGGGGAGCTGTTTTTT. This gives the protein CASGPRNTGELFF.

This clone occurred a few times. The rearrangement joins TRBV18 to TRBJ1-3; D possibly corresponds to TRBD1 (6 bases). The CDR3 spans 18 residues. Trimming removed 3 bases from V and 0 bases from J, with 18 bases in between. CDR1 KGHSH and CDR2 LQKENI come from the germline V gene. CDR3 coding DNA: TGTGCCAGCTCACCCACCGTAAGGACAGCGATCTCTGGAAACACCATATATTTT. Translation: CASSPTVRTAISGNTIYF.

This clone was counted only a few times. This chain joins TRBV5-6 and TRBJ1-1; the D gene is possibly TRBD1 (5 bases). Germline V gene sequence: CDR1 SGHDT, CDR2 YYEEEE. V shed 4 bases and J shed 1 base, with 14 bases lying between them. The CDR3 consists of 15 residues. The DNA of the CDR3 is TGTGCCAGCAGCGCTGGACGGGGGAGGAACACTGAAGCTTTCTTT. It yields the protein CASSAGRGRNTEAFF.

This clone was seen a single time. The CDR3 DNA follows: TGTGCCAGCAGCTTACTTAACCGGGGGGATACGCAGTATTTT. As protein: CASSLLNRGDTQYF. The chain links TRBV7-2 to TRBJ2-3; possible D gene TRBD2, 6 bases. Looked up from germline, CDR1 is SGHTA and CDR2 is FQGNSA. V was pared by 2 bases and J by 6 bases, with 12 bases between. This CDR3 has 14 residues.

V is TRBV18 and J is TRBJ2-6; no reliable D call. V lost 3 bases and J 1 base, leaving 4 bases between the germline ends. Germline V gene lookup returns CDR1 KGHSH and CDR2 LQKENI. This CDR3 is built from 14 residues. The CDR3 DNA sequence: TGTGCCAGCTCACCTCGGTCTGGGGCCAACGTCCTGACTTTC. Protein sequence: CASSPRSGANVLTF.

The chain is built from TRBV29-1 and TRBJ2-2, with no clear D. Germline-derived CDR1 and CDR2 are SQVTM and ANQGSEA. The CDR3 loop spans 11 amino acids. V was cut by 7 bases and J by 5 bases, with 8 bases left in between. The CDR3 protein is CSGQRTGELFF. The CDR3 region has the DNA TGCAGCGGTCAACGGACCGGGGAGCTGTTTTTT.

The chain uses TRBV5-1 and TRBJ2-2, with 10 bases that match TRBD1. Germline V gene lookup returns CDR1 SGHRS and CDR2 YFSETQ. The V segment lost 4 bases and the J segment 2 bases; nucleotides outside the gene matches: 8. This CDR3 region has 17 residues. The CDR3 reads CASSLGQGIRNTGELFF. CDR3 in DNA: TGCGCCAGCAGCCTGGGACAGGGGATTAGAAACACCGGGGAGCTGTTTTTT.

The chain uses TRBV25-1 and TRBJ1-1; a possible D gene is TRBD1 (6 bases). In germline, CDR1 is MGHDK, CDR2 SYGVNS. The CDR3 length is 15 residues. Trimming took 9 bases from V and 0 from J, leaving 17 bases between them. CDR3 coding DNA: TGTGCCAGTTGGGGGGGACAATCGATGAACACTGAAGCTTTCTTT. Translating gives CASWGGQSMNTEAFF. Variable domain in full (rest from reference TRBV25-1 and TRBJ1-1): EADIYQTPRYLVIGTGKKITLECSQTMGHDKMYWYQQDPGMELHLIHYSYGVNSTEKGDLSSESTVSRIRTEHFPLTLESARPSHTSQYLCASWGGQSMNTEAFFGQGTRLTVV.

The chain couples TRBV5-1 to TRBJ1-1; 10 positions agree with TRBD1. Per germline, CDR1 SGHRS and CDR2 YFSETQ. CDR3 size: 15 residues. Losses at the gene ends were 4 bases for V and 5 bases for J; bases not matched to a gene: 8. Written as DNA, the CDR3 is TGCGCCAGCAGCCTCTCGACAGGGGGCAAGACTGAAGCTTTCTTT. Its translation: CASSLSTGGKTEAFF. The variable domain in full, completed from reference TRBV5-1 and TRBJ1-1, reads KAGVTQTPRYLIKTRGQQVTLSCSPISGHRSVSWYQQTPGQGLQFLFEYFSETQRNKGNFPGRFSGRQFSNSRSEMNVSTLELGDSALYLCASSLSTGGKTEAFFGQGTRLTVV.

The chain carries TRBV4-3 and TRBJ2-3; the match to TRBD1 covers 7 bases. The CDR3 sequence is 15 residues long. V shed 2 bases, J shed 2 bases, and the junction held 4 bases outside the gene matches. Germline V CDR1 and CDR2: LGHNA, YSLEER. The CDR3 nucleotides are TGCGCCAGCAGCCAAAAGGGACAGAACACAGATACGCAGTATTTT. It codes for CASSQKGQNTDTQYF.

The genes are TRBV6-2 or TRBV6-3 and TRBJ2-1; a possible D gene is TRBD1 (5 bases). V dropped 6 bases and J dropped 7 bases, with 10 bases sitting between them. CDR3 size: 12 residues. CDR1 and CDR2 (germline): MNHEY, SVGEGT. In nucleotides, the CDR3 is TGTGCCAGCAGCGACTCAGGGAATGAGCAGTTCTTC. Residues: CASSDSGNEQFF.

V usage is TRBV6-4 and J usage is TRBJ2-2, with 8 bases aligning to TRBD2. With 4 bases clipped from V and 7 bases from J, the junction kept 8 bases outside the gene matches. Looked up from germline, CDR1 is MRHNA and CDR2 is SNTAGT. The CDR3 totals 15 residues. The chain's CDR3 is CASSVDGRANGELFF. The CDR3 DNA is TGTGCCAGCAGTGTAGACGGGAGGGCCAACGGGGAGCTGTTTTTT.

The V and J genes are TRBV5-1 and TRBJ2-3, with a tentative D call TRBD2 (6 bases). Germline V CDR1 and CDR2: SGHRS, YFSETQ. This CDR3 has 16 amino acids. V lost 4 bases and J lost 2, with 17 bases in between. This CDR3 reads CASSLREVAATDTQYF. The DNA of the CDR3 is TGCGCCAGCAGCCTGAGGGAGGTTGCAGCCACAGATACGCAGTATTTT.

J is TRBJ2-5 and V is TRBV15; 9 nucleotides match TRBD2. Germline CDR1 LNHNV, CDR2 YYDKDF (reference sequence). The V segment lost 0 bases and the J segment 5 bases; nucleotides outside the gene matches: 13. This CDR3 has 18 amino acids. The CDR3 DNA sequence: TGTGCCACCAGCAGAGATCCGGCGGGAGGGGGCCGTGGGGAGACCCAGTACTTC. This sequence encodes CATSRDPAGGGRGETQYF.

This clone was seen only a few times. V is TRBV9 and J is TRBJ2-5; 10 nucleotides align to TRBD1. After removal of 3 bases from V and 2 bases from J, the junction contained 7 bases not matched to a gene. The length of the CDR3 is 16 residues. The germline V gene encodes CDR1 SGDLS and CDR2 YYNGEE. The CDR3 region has the DNA TGTGCCAGCAGCGGCCGGGACAGGGGACTTCAAGAGACCCAGTACTTC. Amino acids: CASSGRDRGLQETQYF.

This clone was seen once. This chain joins TRBV15 and TRBJ1-5; D gene uncertain. This CDR3 is 15 amino acids long. Per germline, CDR1 LNHNV and CDR2 YYDKDF (reference sequence). The germline V and J ends were trimmed by 0 bases and 6 bases, with 12 bases remaining between them. The CDR3 DNA sequence: TGTGCCACCAGCAGAGATGGAAGTCGCGGTCAGCCCCAGCATTTT. Translating gives CATSRDGSRGQPQHF.

The CDR3 here is CASSQSRPGNQPQHF. DNA for the CDR3: TGTGCCAGCAGTCAAAGTCGTCCGGGAAATCAGCCCCAGCATTTT. The chain is built from TRBV27 and TRBJ1-5; no reliable D call. Germline CDR1 is MNHEY and CDR2 is SMNVEV (reference sequence). The CDR3 length is 15 residues. V lost 5 bases and J 4 bases, leaving 15 bases between the germline ends.